The rows below give T cell receptor beta chains drawn from one sample of a study of blood T cell repertoires in COVID-19. Method: immunoSEQ multiplex PCR; TCRdb's copy keeps in-frame clones and lacks some. The sample carries 65,000 to 80,000 clones, 70% to 90% recorded once. Sequences were obtained from peripheral blood. Receptors were obtained from a man at least 80 years old in a cohort sampled during active COVID-19. The CDR3 runs from the conserved cysteine through the conserved F or W. Fields, in order: J gene, clone size, V gene, D gene, CDR3 protein, CDR3 DNA. D genes are given only for firm matches. Size values are once, few and many counts, or a class for expanded clones, and some rows have none.

J: TRBJ1-6
size: -
V: TRBV21-1
D: -
CDR3: CASTVATGPSLSSYNSPLHF
DNA: TGTGCCAGCACCGTCGCGACAGGGCCCTCTCTTAGCTCCTATAATTCACCCCTCCACTTT

J: TRBJ2-2
size: -
V: TRBV9
D: TRBD1
CDR3: CASRTGTGGTGELFF
DNA: TGTGCCAGCCGGACCGGGACAGGGGGGACCGGGGAGCTGTTTTTT

J: TRBJ1-1
size: -
V: TRBV5-4
D: -
CDR3: CASSFTQNTEAFF
DNA: TGTGCCAGCAGTTTTACACAGAACACTGAAGCTTTCTTT

J: TRBJ1-4
size: -
V: TRBV27
D: TRBD1
CDR3: CASSLDRGSEKLFF
DNA: TGTGCCAGCAGTTTGGACAGGGGATCTGAAAAACTGTTTTTT

J: TRBJ2-5
size: -
V: TRBV9
D: TRBD2
CDR3: CASSPTSGGFLETQYF
DNA: TGTGCCAGCAGCCCCACTAGCGGGGGGTTCTTAGAGACCCAGTACTTC

J: TRBJ2-2
size: many
V: TRBV5-4
D: -
CDR3: CATSVAFTGELFF
DNA: TGTGCCACCTCGGTAGCGTTCACCGGGGAGCTGTTTTTT

J: TRBJ2-3
size: -
V: TRBV19
D: -
CDR3: CASSISGGDTQYF
DNA: TGTGCCAGTAGTATCTCGGGCGGGGATACGCAGTATTTT

J: TRBJ2-2
size: few
V: TRBV7-2
D: TRBD2
CDR3: CASSSQVGGAGELFF
DNA: TGTGCCAGCAGCTCCCAGGTCGGGGGGGCCGGGGAGCTGTTTTTT

J: TRBJ1-2
size: -
V: TRBV29-1
D: -
CDR3: CSASTTRVPNYGYTF
DNA: TGCAGCGCTTCGACGACCAGGGTCCCTAACTATGGCTACACCTTC

J: TRBJ1-1
size: -
V: TRBV18
D: TRBD1
CDR3: CASSLPRTGGYTEAFF
DNA: TGTGCCAGCTCACTACCGAGGACAGGGGGCTACACTGAAGCTTTCTTT

J: TRBJ2-3
size: -
V: TRBV4-2
D: -
CDR3: CASSQGKGVPTDTQYF
DNA: TGTGCCAGCAGCCAAGGGAAGGGGGTTCCCACAGATACGCAGTATTTT

J: TRBJ2-1
size: -
V: TRBV9
D: TRBD1
CDR3: CASSVRGGRGNGEQFF
DNA: TGTGCCAGCAGCGTACGAGGGGGCAGGGGCAATGGTGAGCAGTTCTTC

J: TRBJ2-5
size: -
V: TRBV5-4
D: -
CDR3: CASSLRGQETQYF
DNA: TGTGCCAGCAGCTTACGGGGACAAGAGACCCAGTACTTC

J: TRBJ1-1
size: -
V: TRBV7-9
D: -
CDR3: CASSWPQGLEAFF
DNA: TGTGCCAGCAGCTGGCCCCAGGGTTTAGAAGCTTTCTTT

J: TRBJ1-1
size: -
V: TRBV29-1
D: -
CDR3: CSVGHQNTEAFF
DNA: TGCAGCGTCGGACACCAGAACACTGAAGCTTTCTTT

J: TRBJ2-6
size: -
V: TRBV9
D: -
CDR3: CASSVAGSGANVLTF
DNA: TGTGCCAGCAGCGTAGCCGGGTCAGGGGCCAACGTCCTGACTTTC

J: TRBJ1-2
size: -
V: TRBV10-3
D: -
CDR3: CAISGGRQESIYGYTF
DNA: TGTGCCATCAGTGGGGGGCGGCAGGAGTCCATCTATGGCTACACCTTC

J: TRBJ1-1
size: few
V: TRBV10-3
D: -
CDR3: CAISEEGNTEAFF
DNA: TGTGCCATCAGTGAGGAGGGGAACACTGAAGCTTTCTTT

J: TRBJ2-6
size: -
V: TRBV6-1
D: -
CDR3: CASSELTGKSSGANVLTF
DNA: TGTGCCAGCAGTGAACTCACAGGAAAAAGCTCTGGGGCCAACGTCCTGACTTTC

J: TRBJ1-1
size: -
V: TRBV5-1
D: TRBD1
CDR3: CASSPGTDSEAFF
DNA: TGCGCCAGCAGCCCCGGGACAGATTCTGAAGCTTTCTTT

J: TRBJ2-3
size: -
V: TRBV4-2
D: TRBD2
CDR3: CASSLWGLAGTSTDTQYF
DNA: TGTGCCAGCAGCCTATGGGGGCTAGCGGGGACTAGCACAGATACGCAGTATTTT

J: TRBJ1-5
size: medium-sized
V: TRBV2
D: TRBD1
CDR3: CASSKDRGLRLGNQPQHF
DNA: TGTGCCAGCAGTAAGGACAGGGGGCTCCGACTCGGCAATCAGCCCCAGCATTTT

J: TRBJ2-5
size: -
V: TRBV2
D: TRBD1
CDR3: CASSEDRGQGETQYF
DNA: TGTGCCAGCAGTGAAGACAGGGGGCAGGGAGAGACCCAGTACTTC

J: TRBJ1-2
size: once
V: TRBV29-1
D: -
CDR3: CSVEEAARRGYGYTF
DNA: TGCAGCGTTGAAGAAGCCGCCCGGCGGGGCTATGGCTACACCTTC

J: TRBJ2-1
size: -
V: TRBV27
D: -
CDR3: CASSFGMMGPNEQFF
DNA: TGTGCCAGCAGTTTTGGCATGATGGGGCCCAATGAGCAGTTCTTC

J: TRBJ2-3
size: -
V: TRBV5-1
D: -
CDR3: CASSPRGLSTDTQYF
DNA: TGCGCCAGCAGCCCGAGGGGGTTAAGCACAGATACGCAGTATTTT

J: TRBJ1-1
size: -
V: TRBV6-5
D: -
CDR3: CASSPMGAREAFF
DNA: TGTGCCAGCAGTCCCATGGGGGCCCGTGAAGCTTTCTTT

J: TRBJ1-3
size: -
V: TRBV9
D: TRBD1
CDR3: CASSVAQGVTGNTIYF
DNA: TGTGCCAGCAGCGTAGCACAGGGGGTGACTGGAAACACCATATATTTT

J: TRBJ1-5
size: -
V: TRBV6-5
D: -
CDR3: CASRALYSNQPQHF
DNA: TGTGCCAGCAGGGCACTATATAGCAATCAGCCCCAGCATTTT

J: TRBJ2-3
size: once
V: TRBV19
D: TRBD2
CDR3: CASSKTGGAADTQYF
DNA: TGTGCCAGTAGTAAGACGGGGGGTGCGGCAGATACGCAGTATTTT

J: TRBJ2-1
size: -
V: TRBV5-1
D: TRBD1
CDR3: CASSQGQGRANEQFF
DNA: TGCGCCAGCAGCCAGGGACAGGGCCGGGCCAATGAGCAGTTCTTC

J: TRBJ1-3
size: -
V: TRBV19
D: -
CDR3: CASISEGGNTIYF
DNA: TGTGCCAGTATTTCCGAGGGAGGAAACACCATATATTTT

J: TRBJ1-5
size: -
V: TRBV18
D: -
CDR3: CASSPGSGDQPQHF
DNA: TGTGCCAGCTCACCTGGGTCAGGCGATCAGCCCCAGCATTTT

J: TRBJ1-3
size: -
V: TRBV5-1
D: TRBD1
CDR3: CASSLAEAGGRNTIYF
DNA: TGCGCCAGCAGCTTGGCCGAGGCAGGGGGCAGAAACACCATATATTTT

J: TRBJ1-2
size: -
V: TRBV5-1
D: TRBD1
CDR3: CASSRRGGQGEDGYTF
DNA: TGCGCCAGCAGCCGGCGTGGAGGACAGGGGGAAGATGGCTACACCTTC

J: TRBJ1-6
size: few
V: TRBV5-6
D: TRBD1
CDR3: CASSLRTGQWVGGNSPLHF
DNA: TGTGCCAGCAGCTTGAGGACGGGACAGTGGGTGGGGGGTAATTCACCCCTCCACTTT

J: TRBJ1-1
size: -
V: TRBV29-1
D: -
CDR3: CSSRTGTFGTEAFF
DNA: TGCAGCTCCCGCACAGGAACGTTTGGCACTGAAGCTTTCTTT

J: TRBJ1-1
size: -
V: TRBV29-1
D: TRBD1
CDR3: CSVEDMKGARGAFF
DNA: TGCAGCGTTGAAGATATGAAGGGGGCACGTGGGGCTTTCTTT

J: TRBJ1-2
size: -
V: TRBV24-1
D: -
CDR3: CATSDGDNYGYTF
DNA: TGTGCCACCAGTGATGGGGACAATTATGGCTACACCTTC

J: TRBJ2-1
size: -
V: TRBV6-1
D: TRBD2
CDR3: CASSQGLAANNEQFF
DNA: TGTGCCAGCAGCCAGGGACTAGCGGCGAACAATGAGCAGTTCTTC

J: TRBJ2-5
size: -
V: TRBV9
D: TRBD2
CDR3: CASSVGTSGVGFGETQYF
DNA: TGTGCCAGCAGCGTAGGGACTAGCGGGGTAGGGTTTGGAGAGACCCAGTACTTC